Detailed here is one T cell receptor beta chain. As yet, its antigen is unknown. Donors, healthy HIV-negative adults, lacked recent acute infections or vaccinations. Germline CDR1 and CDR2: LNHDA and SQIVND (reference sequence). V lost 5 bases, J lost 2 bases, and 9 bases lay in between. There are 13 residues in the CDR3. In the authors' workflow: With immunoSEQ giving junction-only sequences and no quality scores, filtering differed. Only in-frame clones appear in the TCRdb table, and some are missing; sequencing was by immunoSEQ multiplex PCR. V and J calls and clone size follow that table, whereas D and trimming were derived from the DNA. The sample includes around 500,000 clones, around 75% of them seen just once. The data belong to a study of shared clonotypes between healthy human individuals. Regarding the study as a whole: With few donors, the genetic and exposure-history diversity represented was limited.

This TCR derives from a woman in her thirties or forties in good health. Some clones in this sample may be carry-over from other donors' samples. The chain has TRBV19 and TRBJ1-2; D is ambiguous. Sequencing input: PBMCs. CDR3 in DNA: TGTGCCAGTAGTCGCCCACGGAACTATGGCTACACCTTC. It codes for CASSRPRNYGYTF. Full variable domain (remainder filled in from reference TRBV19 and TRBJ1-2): DGGITQSPKYLFRKEGQNVTLSCEQNLNHDAMYWYRQDPGQGLRLIYYSQIVNDFQKGDIAEGYSVSREKKESFPLTVTSAQKNPTAFYLCASSRPRNYGYTFGSGTRLTVV.